This record looks at one T cell receptor (beta chain) sequence and its context. The record originates from a study of blood T cell repertoires in COVID-19. Method: immunoSEQ multiplex PCR; TCRdb's copy keeps in-frame clones and lacks some. This table has roughly 100,000 clones, roughly 80% appearing once. The length of the CDR3 is 13 residues. Germline lookup yields CDR1 DFQATT and CDR2 SNEGSKA (reference sequence). Trimming at V came to 3 bases and at J to 6 bases, leaving 8 bases not matched to a gene. The receptor was derived from a woman over 75 with active or convalescent COVID-19. The chain joins TRBV20-1 to TRBJ2-7; TRBD1 matches at 7 bases. The specimen was peripheral blood. The CDR3 DNA sequence: TGCAGTGCTAGTACTGACAGGGCAGGCGAGCAGTACTTC. This gives the protein CSASTDRAGEQYF.